These T cell receptor beta chains were read from a single sample in a study of shared clonotypes between healthy human individuals. The assay was immunoSEQ multiplex PCR, and TCRdb's table has in-frame clones only and misses some. The table lists some 2,000,000 clones, roughly 94% of them singletons. Sequenced: naive CD4+ T cells sorted from blood. The receptor source for this set is a man between 18 and 35 years old in good health. Each CDR3 is given with its conserved first and last residue.

CDR3	V
CASSLYGTATNEKLFF	TRBV5-5
CASSQFPGQTNTGELFF	TRBV4-1
CASLDRSSGNTIYF	TRBV7-2
CASSLQALNSQQFF	TRBV7-2
CASSLDSFTDTQYF	TRBV7-2
CASSRGNTEAFF	TRBV5-1
CASSPLPDYNSPLHF	TRBV18
CASSSGTGTLEQYF	TRBV7-8
CASSTTSGGPTWDF	TRBV5-4
CASSDYENTAGNTIYF	TRBV6-4
CASSLTQGHDQPQHF	TRBV5-6
CASHYGGSGNTIYF	TRBV28
CASKLGAVGYEQYF	TRBV19
CASAGQGQGEQYF	TRBV6-1
CASSLPQSQSPHF	TRBV28
CASSASYNEQFF	TRBV2
CASSQDVTGGRAPLHF	TRBV4-1
CSVEGAANTEAFF	TRBV29-1
CASTSPALRETQYF	TRBV28
CASSLGAYNEQFF	TRBV7-6
CASSQGELNTEAFF	TRBV4-1
CASSLGDFQETQYF	TRBV5-1
CASSQSNPGELFF	TRBV4-3
CASSISGDSYEQYF	TRBV5-1
CASSPQTNQETQYF	TRBV5-1
CASSSPQGYEAFF	TRBV6-6
CASSLAGGQGAYEQYF	TRBV7-6
CASSSGTEKYEQYF	TRBV5-1
CASSRSPTDNNEQFF	TRBV4-3
CASSADGTGGYNEQFF	TRBV5-1
CASSADRDEQYF	TRBV5-1
CASSPRTGGEDGYTF	TRBV11-2
CASSQEGAGDYGYTF	TRBV4-3
CASSPGTDYNEQFF	TRBV5-1
CASSSGTREKLFF	TRBV5-4
CASMTPGTGTYEQYF	TRBV2
CASSEGTGLFNTEAFF	TRBV6-1
CASFSTSSYNEQFF	TRBV10-2
CASSLGTSGVTDTQYF	TRBV7-9
CASSIRTGGYEQYF	TRBV5-1
CASSLGGPGTEAFF	TRBV27
CASGQDEALLYEQYF	TRBV6-1
CASNQGTGGSFSYEQYF	TRBV5-1
CASSMWRGGRMGTQYF	TRBV19
CASSLRGRTNEKLFF	TRBV28
CASSFRSPDRGIPYEQYF	TRBV27
CASSEQGGASYEQYF	TRBV2
CASSTRTGSSYNEQFF	TRBV11-3
CASRPGTSSRTDTQYF	TRBV10-1
CASSVDSPDTQYF	TRBV9